These T cell receptor beta chains were read from a single sample in a study of T cells in Graves' hyperthyroidism and ophthalmopathy. TCRdb reprocessed the multiplex PCR reads via MiXCR and lists one record per CDR3 protein. Of more than 300,000 distinct CDR3 sequences listed, less than 20% were seen once; the top ten hold around 40%. Sample: blood. These receptors were collected from a man aged 18 to 30 with Graves' ophthalmopathy. Both conserved end residues are part of each CDR3. D genes are given only for firm matches. A clone size is listed for some rows: how often the clone was seen (once, few, many), or a class if it is expanded.

>TRBV14|NA|TRBJ1-3|NA
TGTGCCAGCAGCCAGGCCGACACTTCTGGAAACACCATATATTTT
CASSQADTSGNTIYF
>TRBV5-1|NA|TRBJ1-5|many
TGCGCCAGCAGCTTGGAAGGGGGACAGCCCCAGCATTTT
CASSLEGGQPQHF
>TRBV12-3/TRBV12-4|NA|TRBJ2-5|many
TGTGCCAGCAGTTTGGGGCCAGAGATAACGAAGACCCAGTACTTC
CASSLGPEITKTQYF
>TRBV2|TRBD1|TRBJ1-1|few
TGTGCCAGCAGTGAAGCGACAGGGAGTACGAACACTGAAGCTTTCTTT
CASSEATGSTNTEAFF
>TRBV10-3|NA|TRBJ2-1|few
TGTGCCATCAGGGGGGCGCCCTACAATGAGCAGTTCTTC
CAIRGAPYNEQFF
>TRBV7-9|NA|TRBJ2-1|NA
TGTGCCAGCAGCTCAGTTGGAGATGAGCAGTTCTTC
CASSSVGDEQFF
>TRBV5-4|NA|TRBJ2-2|few
TGTGCCAGCAGAGAGAGTGGCGCGAACACCGGGGAGCTGTTTTTT
CASRESGANTGELFF
>TRBV25-1|NA|TRBJ1-6|few
TGTGCCAGCAGGGCCTTTCAAAATTCACCCCTCCACTTT
CASRAFQNSPLHF
>TRBV20-1|TRBD2|TRBJ2-5|few
TGCAGTGCTAAACGACTAGCGGCAGAGACCCAGTACTTC
CSAKRLAAETQYF
>TRBV7-9|NA|TRBJ2-1|NA
TGTGCCAGCAGCTTAGTGACAACGTTCGGGAATGAGCAGTTCTTC
CASSLVTTFGNEQFF
>TRBV4-1|NA|TRBJ2-7|few
TGCGCCAGCAGCCAAGTCGTTGACCACCCCTACGAGCAGTACTTC
CASSQVVDHPYEQYF
>TRBV27|NA|TRBJ2-1|many
TGTGCCAGCAGTTTTAGTAATGAGCAGTTCTTC
CASSFSNEQFF
>TRBV10-3|TRBD1|TRBJ1-6|few
TGTGCCATCAGTGAAATTGGGGACAGTTATAATTCACCCCTCCACTTT
CAISEIGDSYNSPLHF
>TRBV5-8|NA|TRBJ2-1|few
TGTGCCAGCAGCCCCAGGGGCAGGGGACACAATGAGCAGTTCTTC
CASSPRGRGHNEQFF
>TRBV11-2|NA|TRBJ2-7|many
TGTGCCAGCAGCTTATACACAGGGATATCGTCCTACGAGCAGTACTTC
CASSLYTGISSYEQYF
>TRBV6-4|TRBD1|TRBJ2-2|few
TGTGCCAGCAGTATGGGGCCGGACAGGGACACCGGGGAGCTGTTTTTT
CASSMGPDRDTGELFF
>TRBV7-8|TRBD2|TRBJ2-1|many
TGTGCCAGCAGCTCGGGAGGTTTCAGCTCCTACAATGAGCAGTTCTTC
CASSSGGFSSYNEQFF
>TRBV28|TRBD1|TRBJ2-1|many
TGTGCCAGCAGCCCCCTTGGGACAGTCGATGAGCAGTTCTTC
CASSPLGTVDEQFF
>TRBV20-1|NA|TRBJ1-6|few
TGCAGTGCTTACCCCGGAGGGTCACCCCTCCACTTT
CSAYPGGSPLHF
>TRBV25-1|NA|TRBJ2-1|NA
TGTGCCAGCAGTGACCCCCCAGTCAATGAGCAGTTCTTC
CASSDPPVNEQFF
>TRBV7-9|TRBD1|TRBJ1-1|many
TGTGCCAGCAGCGCCCGACAGGGATCGAACACTGAAGCTTTCTTT
CASSARQGSNTEAFF
>TRBV15|TRBD1|TRBJ1-6|few
TGTGCCACCAGCAGCCGACAGGGTCCGGCACCCCTCCACTTT
CATSSRQGPAPLHF
>TRBV5-1|NA|TRBJ1-4|NA
TGCGCCAGCAGCTATACCGGGAGTAATGAAAAACTGTTTTTT
CASSYTGSNEKLFF
>TRBV19|TRBD1|TRBJ2-1|once
TGTGTCAGTAGTATCCAATGGGACAGGGTAGGCGAGCAGTTCTTC
CVSSIQWDRVGEQFF